This entry describes one TCR beta chain. Its target is unknown. From the 5' RACE reads, TCRdb called clonotypes with MiXCR, one entry per CDR3 protein. The sample shows 50,000 to 55,000 distinct CDR3 sequences, about a tenth of them seen only once. This record comes from a study of neurological immune-mediated disorders. Study outcomes and limitations: TCR clonal expansion peaked in HTLV-1-associated myelopathy patients and was lowest in multiple sclerosis patients.

The receptor comes from an older man with HTLV-1-associated myelopathy (HAM/TSP). Sample: PBMCs.

The CDR3 region has the DNA TGCGCCAGACCCCAACTAGCGGTCAATGAGCAGTTCTTC. It encodes CARPQLAVNEQFF. The chain recombines TRBV5-1 with TRBJ2-1, with TRBD2 matching over 8 bases. The length of the CDR3 is 13 residues. V trimming: 8 bases; J trimming: 6 bases; junction bases outside the gene matches: 7. CDR1 and CDR2 (germline): SGHRS, YFSETQ.